The rows below give T cell receptor beta chains drawn from one sample of a study of post-analysis software for immune sequencing data. One entry per CDR3 protein results from TCRdb running MiXCR on the PCR reads. The table lists under 900,000 distinct CDR3 sequences, around 50% of them singletons, with over 4% in the top ten. The sample comprised blood. The receptors originated from a girl between 10 and 17 years old with multiple sclerosis. The CDR3 runs from the conserved cysteine through the conserved F or W. D genes are given only for firm matches. Clone size is not always given. Where it is, it says once, few, many or a class for expanded clones.

TRBJ1-1 TRBD1 TRBV9 few CASSVEGRWGQGTAFF TGTGCCAGCAGCGTAGAGGGGAGGTGGGGACAGGGCACAGCTTTCTTT
TRBJ1-1 - TRBV11-1 - CASSAGLSGNTEAFF TGTGCCAGCAGCGCTGGGTTGTCGGGGAACACTGAAGCTTTCTTT
TRBJ2-2 - TRBV29-1 - CSVSQGNTGELFF TGCAGCGTTTCCCAGGGGAACACCGGGGAGCTGTTTTTT
TRBJ2-5 - TRBV7-2 few CASSLKLMGWTGETQYF TGTGCCAGCAGCTTAAAGCTTATGGGTTGGACGGGGGAGACCCAGTACTTC
TRBJ2-7 - TRBV5-1 - CASSFGSDYEQYF TGCGCCAGCAGCTTCGGCAGTGACTACGAGCAGTACTTC
TRBJ2-1 - TRBV6-4 - CASSAALNNEQFF TGTGCCAGCAGCGCGGCCCTAAACAATGAGCAGTTCTTC
TRBJ2-1 - TRBV6-5 few CASRRDANSYNEQFF TGTGCCAGCAGGCGGGACGCCAACTCCTACAATGAGCAGTTCTTC
TRBJ1-1 - TRBV29-1 - CSVRTVQRTTEAFF TGCAGCGTCCGGACAGTTCAAAGGACCACTGAAGCTTTCTTT
TRBJ2-7 TRBD2 TRBV2 - CARRTSGSYEQYF TGTGCCAGAAGGACTAGCGGCTCCTACGAGCAGTACTTC
TRBJ1-2 TRBD1 TRBV5-1 few CASSLGPGGDGYTF TGCGCCAGCAGCTTGGGTCCAGGGGGCGATGGCTACACCTTC
TRBJ2-6 - TRBV6-1 few CASSEYIPGANVLTF TGTGCCAGCAGTGAATATATCCCTGGGGCCAACGTCCTGACTTTC
TRBJ2-5 TRBD1 TRBV29-1 - CSAADRIQETQYF TGCAGCGCCGCGGACAGGATCCAAGAGACCCAGTACTTC
TRBJ2-7 TRBD2 TRBV7-9 - CASSERGLAAVTWEQYF TGTGCCAGCAGCGAGCGAGGTCTAGCGGCAGTAACGTGGGAGCAGTACTTC
TRBJ1-1 - TRBV7-9 - CASSLSGGRGGEAFF TGTGCCAGCAGCTTATCCGGGGGCAGGGGTGGTGAAGCTTTCTTT
TRBJ2-5 - TRBV28 once CASSFVRRARGTQYF TGTGCCAGCAGTTTTGTTAGGAGGGCCCGAGGGACCCAGTACTTC
TRBJ2-5 - TRBV29-1 few CSVEDRRGARETQYF TGCAGCGTTGAAGATCGGAGGGGTGCTAGGGAGACCCAGTACTTC
TRBJ2-7 TRBD2 TRBV6-5 once CASSYPSGGSYEQYF TGTGCCAGCAGTTACCCTAGCGGGGGAAGCTACGAGCAGTACTTC
TRBJ2-7 - TRBV27 few CASSRDGLETYEQYF TGTGCCAGCAGCCGGGACGGCCTAGAAACCTACGAGCAGTACTTC
TRBJ2-3 - TRBV11-1 few CASSSRRADTQYF TGTGCCAGCAGCTCCCGTAGGGCAGATACGCAGTATTTT
TRBJ2-7 TRBD1 TRBV20-1 few CSAHRTGSYEQYF TGCAGTGCTCACCGGACAGGATCATACGAGCAGTACTTC
TRBJ2-7 - TRBV29-1 - CSVEGVLGGAYEQYF TGCAGCGTTGAGGGCGTTTTGGGGGGAGCATACGAGCAGTACTTC
TRBJ2-1 - TRBV27 - CASSARIPIRAEQFF TGTGCCAGCAGTGCCCGGATCCCTATCCGGGCTGAGCAGTTCTTC
TRBJ2-1 TRBD2 TRBV7-2 - CASSLALWGGSYNEQFF TGTGCCAGCAGCTTAGCGCTCTGGGGGGGCTCCTACAATGAGCAGTTCTTC
TRBJ1-2 TRBD1 TRBV12-3/TRBV12-4 - CASNPGDREDHGYTF TGTGCCAGCAACCCGGGCGACAGGGAAGACCATGGCTACACCTTC
TRBJ2-3 TRBD2 TRBV5-5 once CASSLERTSGIRTDTQYF TGTGCCAGCAGCTTGGAAAGGACTAGCGGGATTCGGACAGATACGCAGTATTTT
TRBJ2-1 - TRBV10-3 - CAISGFSGAKNEQFF TGTGCCATCAGTGGATTTTCGGGGGCTAAGAATGAGCAGTTCTTC
TRBJ2-5 TRBD2 TRBV7-3 - CASSSGLADSQETQYF TGTGCCAGCAGCTCGGGACTAGCGGACAGCCAAGAGACCCAGTACTTC
TRBJ2-1 TRBD2 TRBV18 few CASSLGTSGSKYNEQFF TGTGCCAGCTCACTTGGGACTAGCGGGAGTAAGTACAATGAGCAGTTCTTC
TRBJ2-3 TRBD2 TRBV5-1 - CASRKSGASTDTQYF TGCGCCAGCAGAAAAAGCGGGGCTAGCACAGATACGCAGTATTTT
TRBJ1-1 - TRBV5-6 - CASSSILGHPNTEAFF TGTGCCAGCAGCTCAATCCTGGGACACCCGAACACTGAAGCTTTCTTT
TRBJ2-7 TRBD1 TRBV6-5 - CASRGQGMGHEQYF TGTGCCAGCAGGGGACAGGGGATGGGGCACGAGCAGTACTTC
TRBJ1-5 - TRBV3-1 - CASSQDPLRGNQPQHF TGTGCCAGCAGCCAAGACCCCTTGAGAGGCAATCAGCCCCAGCATTTT
TRBJ2-3 - TRBV29-1 - CSVESSGAVTDTQYF TGCAGCGTTGAATCATCGGGGGCCGTCACAGATACGCAGTATTTT
TRBJ1-1 - TRBV3-1 - CASRPSDRMNTEAFF TGTGCCAGCAGGCCTTCCGACAGGATGAACACTGAAGCTTTCTTT
TRBJ1-1 TRBD1 TRBV7-3 once CAGSATTGSEAFF TGTGCCGGCAGCGCCACGACAGGGTCTGAAGCTTTCTTT
TRBJ2-1 TRBD2 TRBV7-3 few CASSLRASGSNEQFF TGTGCCAGCAGCTTAAGAGCTAGCGGGAGCAATGAGCAGTTCTTC
TRBJ2-2 TRBD1 TRBV27 - CASSTRQGLNTGELFF TGTGCCAGCAGTACCAGACAGGGGTTGAACACCGGGGAGCTGTTTTTT
TRBJ2-5 TRBD1 TRBV29-1 once CSAEGQLYQETQYF TGCAGCGCCGAGGGACAGTTGTACCAAGAGACCCAGTACTTC
TRBJ2-7 - TRBV12-3/TRBV12-4 - CASSSVDSSYEQYF TGTGCCAGCAGTTCCGTGGACAGTTCATACGAGCAGTACTTC
TRBJ2-7 TRBD2 TRBV7-9 few CASSPGSGGFYEQYF TGTGCCAGCAGCCCGGGAAGCGGGGGCTTCTACGAGCAGTACTTC
TRBJ1-1 - TRBV27 - CASSLFSQGVKNTEAFF TGTGCCAGCAGTTTATTCTCACAGGGAGTTAAGAACACTGAAGCTTTCTTT
TRBJ2-1 TRBD2 TRBV20-1 few CSAVTSGRLLGNEQFF TGCAGTGCTGTGACTAGCGGGAGACTTTTGGGGAATGAGCAGTTCTTC
TRBJ2-1 - TRBV29-1 - CSVALMEYHNEQFF TGCAGCGTTGCGTTAATGGAATACCACAATGAGCAGTTCTTC
TRBJ1-2 TRBD1 TRBV20-1 - CSASTGTVYGYTF TGCAGTGCTAGCACCGGGACAGTCTATGGCTACACCTTC
TRBJ2-1 TRBD2 TRBV5-1 many CASSSGGAYNEQFF TGCGCCAGCTCTAGCGGGGGGGCGTACAATGAGCAGTTCTTC
TRBJ2-7 - TRBV20-1 - CSASENHGSYEQYF TGCAGTGCTAGCGAGAACCACGGATCCTACGAGCAGTACTTC
TRBJ2-1 - TRBV29-1 - CSVGLLGRSSYNEQFF TGCAGCGTCGGACTTTTGGGCAGGAGCTCCTACAATGAGCAGTTCTTC
TRBJ2-7 TRBD2 TRBV27 - CASSRLAGEPQYF TGTGCCAGCAGCCGACTCGCGGGAGAGCCGCAGTACTTC